This T cell receptor (beta chain) was sequenced in a study of blood T cell repertoires in COVID-19. Study at large: Sources were T cells, B-cell-depleted T cells, or PBMCs; the material itself was cDNA or gDNA.

As originally analysed: Amplification with reference gene primers provided the estimates of nucleated cell counts. The assay was immunoSEQ multiplex PCR, and TCRdb's table has in-frame clones only and misses some. V, J and clone size reflect that table, while D and trimming were determined from the DNA. The sample lists 100,000 to 150,000 clones, nearly 70% occurring once. Germline CDR1 reads MDHEN; CDR2 reads SYDVKM. Unmatched junction bases numbered 2, after V lost 3 bases and J lost 4 bases. CDR3 size: 15 residues. This rearrangement joins TRBV28 to TRBJ1-6; 8 positions agree with TRBD1. This TCR was sampled from a woman aged 65 to 85 with acute or convalescent COVID-19. Sequenced material: peripheral blood. The CDR3 DNA is TGTGCCAGCAGTTTCGGGGACAGGTATAATTCACCCCTCCACTTT. The encoded protein is CASSFGDRYNSPLHF.